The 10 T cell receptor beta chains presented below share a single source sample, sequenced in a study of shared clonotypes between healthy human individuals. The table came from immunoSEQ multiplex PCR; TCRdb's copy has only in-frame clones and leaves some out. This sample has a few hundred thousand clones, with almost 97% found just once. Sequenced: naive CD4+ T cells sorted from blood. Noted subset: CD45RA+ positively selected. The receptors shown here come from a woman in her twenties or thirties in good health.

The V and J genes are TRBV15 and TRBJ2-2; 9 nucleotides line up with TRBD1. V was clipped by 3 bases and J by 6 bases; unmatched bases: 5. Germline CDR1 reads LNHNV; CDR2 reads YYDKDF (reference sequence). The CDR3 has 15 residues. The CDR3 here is CATSRDRGVAGELFF. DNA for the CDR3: TGTGCCACCAGCAGGGACAGGGGAGTGGCCGGGGAGCTGTTTTTT. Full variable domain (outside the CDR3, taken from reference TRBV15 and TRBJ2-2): DAMVIQNPRYQVTQFGKPVTLSCSQTLNHNVMYWYQQKSSQAPKLLFHYYDKDFNNEADTPDNFQSRRPNTSFCFLDIRSPGLGDTAMYLCATSRDRGVAGELFFGEGSRLTVL.

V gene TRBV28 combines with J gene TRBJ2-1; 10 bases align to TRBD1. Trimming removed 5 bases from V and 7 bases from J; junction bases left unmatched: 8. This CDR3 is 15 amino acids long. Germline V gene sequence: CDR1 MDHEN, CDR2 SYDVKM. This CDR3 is CASSHPGQGGNEQFF. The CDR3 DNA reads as TGTGCCAGCAGTCACCCCGGACAGGGGGGGAATGAGCAGTTCTTC.

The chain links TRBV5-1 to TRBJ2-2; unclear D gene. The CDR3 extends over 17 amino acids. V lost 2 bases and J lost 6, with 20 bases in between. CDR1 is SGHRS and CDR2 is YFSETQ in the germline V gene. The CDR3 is CASSFNLRQAPAGELFF. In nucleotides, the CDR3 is TGCGCCAGCAGCTTTAATCTTCGCCAGGCCCCGGCCGGGGAGCTGTTTTTT.

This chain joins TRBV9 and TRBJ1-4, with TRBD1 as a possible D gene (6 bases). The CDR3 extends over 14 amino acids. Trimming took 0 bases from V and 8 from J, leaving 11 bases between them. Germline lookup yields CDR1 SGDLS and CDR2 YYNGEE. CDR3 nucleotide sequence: TGTGCCAGCAGCGTAGGTGGGGGCCAGGAAAAACTGTTTTTT. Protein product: CASSVGGGQEKLFF.

The CDR3 protein is CASDYSNQPQHF. The CDR3 bases are TGTGCCAGCGACTACAGCAATCAGCCCCAGCATTTT. The chain links TRBV6-1 to TRBJ1-5; D is ambiguous. CDR1 is MNHNS and CDR2 is SASEGT in the germline V gene. V dropped 8 bases and J dropped 1 base, with 6 bases sitting between them. The CDR3 is 12 residues long.

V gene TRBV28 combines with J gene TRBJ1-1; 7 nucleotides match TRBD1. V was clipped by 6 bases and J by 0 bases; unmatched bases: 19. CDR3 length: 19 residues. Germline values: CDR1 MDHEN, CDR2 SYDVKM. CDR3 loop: CASSPTGTAVSRMNTEAFF. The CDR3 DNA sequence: TGTGCCAGCAGCCCGACCGGGACAGCGGTATCACGAATGAACACTGAAGCTTTCTTT.

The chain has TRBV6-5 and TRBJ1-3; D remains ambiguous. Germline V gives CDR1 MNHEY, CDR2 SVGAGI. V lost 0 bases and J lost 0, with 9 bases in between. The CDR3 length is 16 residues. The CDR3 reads CASSYSRSHSGNTIYF. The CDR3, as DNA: TGTGCCAGCAGTTACTCCCGGAGCCACTCTGGAAACACCATATATTTT.

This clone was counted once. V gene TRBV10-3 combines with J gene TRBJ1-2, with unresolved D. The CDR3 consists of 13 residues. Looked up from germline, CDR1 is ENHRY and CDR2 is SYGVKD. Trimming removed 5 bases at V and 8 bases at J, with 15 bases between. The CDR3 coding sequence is TGTGCCATCAGTTATAACCCGAGGGAGGGCTACACCTTC. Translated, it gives CAISYNPREGYTF.

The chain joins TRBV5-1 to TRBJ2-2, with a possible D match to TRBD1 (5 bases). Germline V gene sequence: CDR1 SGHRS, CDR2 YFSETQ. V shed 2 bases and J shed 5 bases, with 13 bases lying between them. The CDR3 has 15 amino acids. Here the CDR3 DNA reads TGCGCCAGCAGCTTTTCCCAGGGTGGGACCGGGGAGCTGTTTTTT. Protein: CASSFSQGGTGELFF.

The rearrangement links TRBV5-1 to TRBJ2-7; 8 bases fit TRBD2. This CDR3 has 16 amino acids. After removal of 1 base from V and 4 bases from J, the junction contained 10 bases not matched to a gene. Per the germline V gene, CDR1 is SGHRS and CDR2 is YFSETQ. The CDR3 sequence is CASSLTPRTSPYEQYF. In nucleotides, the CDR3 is TGCGCCAGCAGCTTGACCCCACGGACTAGCCCTTACGAGCAGTACTTC. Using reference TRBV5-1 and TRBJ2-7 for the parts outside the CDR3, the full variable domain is KAGVTQTPRYLIKTRGQQVTLSCSPISGHRSVSWYQQTPGQGLQFLFEYFSETQRNKGNFPGRFSGRQFSNSRSEMNVSTLELGDSALYLCASSLTPRTSPYEQYFGPGTRLTVT.